This T cell receptor (beta chain) was profiled in a study of radiotherapy plus CTLA-4 blockade in lung cancer. This table comes from immunoSEQ multiplex PCR, and its TCRdb copy is limited to in-frame clones, with some not included. The sample gives roughly 88,000 clones, about four fifths of which show up once; 0.65% to 0.9% is in the top ten. Trimming took 1 base from V and 7 from J, leaving 14 bases between them. The CDR3 is made up of 15 amino acids. Germline-derived CDR1 and CDR2 are SGHTS and YDEGEE. The clonotype was recovered from a human donor with non-small cell lung cancer who had stable disease on radiotherapy plus ipilimumab. This rearrangement joins TRBV5-8 to TRBJ1-4, with TRBD1 as a possible D gene (6 bases). Specimen: peripheral blood, collected from a patient treated with radiotherapy plus ipilimumab. The CDR3 DNA is TGTGCCAGCAGCTTGTCAGTCAGGGGAGGTGAAAAACTGTTTTTT. Translated, it gives CASSLSVRGGEKLFF. The variable domain in full, with the rest retrieved from reference TRBV5-8 and TRBJ1-4, is EAGVTQSPTHLIKTRGQQATLRCSPISGHTSVYWYQQALGLGLQFLLWYDEGEERNRGNFPPRFSGRQFPNYSSELNVNALELEDSALYLCASSLSVRGGEKLFFGSGTQLSVL.